This T cell receptor (beta chain) derives from a study of CD8 T cells in Susac syndrome. As regards this clonotype: Its antigen remains unknown.

Study observations and caveats: It was acknowledged by the study that relatively few individuals were included in its TCR sequencing and HLA analysis.

This CDR3 comprises 12 residues. V shed 3 bases and J shed 5 bases, with 5 bases lying between them. CDR1 is SGDLS, CDR2 YYNGEE, per germline. TCR beta from blood CD8+ and CD4+ T cells was sequenced. FACS enriched CD8+ TEMRA cells, while bulk CD8+ and CD4+ were negatively isolated. Random hexamers were used to reverse transcribe roughly 0.45 to 1 ug of RNA. TCR beta CDR3 was amplified by immunoSEQ covering 54 Vbeta and 13 Jbeta. Each CDR3 protein gets one entry after TCRdb re-called the immunoSEQ multiplex PCR reads with MiXCR. This table holds 250,000 to 350,000 distinct CDR3 sequences, 85% found once.

Sequencing was done on a sample of CD8+ T cells from PBMCs. The chain links TRBV9 to TRBJ2-2; D is uncertain. This sequence originates from a human donor with multiple sclerosis. The CDR3 here is CASSGPTGELFF. The CDR3, as DNA: TGTGCCAGCAGCGGACCAACCGGGGAGCTGTTTTTT.